The rows below give T cell receptor beta chains drawn from one sample of a study of T cell changes during pregnancy in multiple sclerosis. TCRdb's copy holds only in-frame clones and misses some; the assay was immunoSEQ multiplex PCR. The sample carries 40,000 or so clones, approximately 90% recorded once. Sequenced here: CD4+ T cells from peripheral blood mononuclear cells, sampled in the first trimester of pregnancy. Every receptor here comes from a female donor in good health, enrolled as a control in a pregnancy study. The CDR3 runs from the conserved cysteine through the conserved F or W. Fields, in order: J gene, D gene, V gene, clone size, CDR3 DNA, CDR3 protein. The D gene is left open where the match is weak. Clone size is shown for a subset of rows, as once, few, many or a class of expanded clone.

>TRBJ2-6|NA|TRBV2|NA
TGTGCCAGCGGGGTCGGGGGCTCTGGGGCCAACGTCCTGACTTTC
CASGVGGSGANVLTF
>TRBJ1-1|NA|TRBV5-6|NA
TGTGCCAGCACCCATGGGGGCCGGAACACTGAAGCTTTCTTT
CASTHGGRNTEAFF
>TRBJ2-1|TRBD2|TRBV2|NA
TGTGCCAGCAGCCCCATAGCGGGGGACTACAATGAGCAGTTCTTC
CASSPIAGDYNEQFF
>TRBJ2-5|NA|TRBV20-1|NA
TGCAGTGTGACAAGGGAGACCCAGTACTTC
CSVTRETQYF
>TRBJ2-3|NA|TRBV29-1|NA
TGCAGCGTTGATATTAGCACAGATACGCAGTATTTT
CSVDISTDTQYF
>TRBJ2-3|TRBD2|TRBV11-2|NA
TGTGCCAGCAGCCCGCGGACTAGCGGGGGGACGTCCAAGTGGGATACGCAGTATTTT
CASSPRTSGGTSKWDTQYF
>TRBJ2-7|TRBD1|TRBV5-1|NA
TGCGCCAGCAGGTACCGGGACAGGGTGGACGAGCAGTACTTC
CASRYRDRVDEQYF
>TRBJ2-7|NA|TRBV5-1|NA
TGCGCCAGCAGCTTGGATCAGTCATCCTACGAGCAGTACTTC
CASSLDQSSYEQYF
>TRBJ1-3|NA|TRBV4-2|NA
TGTGCCAGCAGCCAAGCTGCCGGGGGGAACACCATATATTTT
CASSQAAGGNTIYF
>TRBJ2-3|NA|TRBV10-3|NA
TGTGCCATCAGTGACGCGGGGCCGGGAGATACGCAGTATTTT
CAISDAGPGDTQYF
>TRBJ1-1|NA|TRBV6-5|NA
TGTGCCAGCAGTTACTTGCGGGATGGCACTGAAGCTTTCTTT
CASSYLRDGTEAFF
>TRBJ2-5|TRBD2|TRBV7-3|NA
TGTGCCAGCAGCCCCGGGACTAGCGGGACCCAGTACTTC
CASSPGTSGTQYF
>TRBJ1-4|NA|TRBV19|NA
TGTGCCAGCCATGCTCCGGGTGCAACTAATGAAAAACTGTTTTTT
CASHAPGATNEKLFF
>TRBJ1-4|NA|TRBV29-1|NA
TGCAGCTTCAAAGGGGTGGATGAAAAACTGTTTTTT
CSFKGVDEKLFF
>TRBJ2-7|TRBD1|TRBV29-1|NA
TGCAGCGTTGAAGGGACAGGGACCTACGAGCAGTACTTC
CSVEGTGTYEQYF
>TRBJ2-3|NA|TRBV6-1|few
TGTGCCAGCAACTTTGGCACAGATACGCAGTATTTT
CASNFGTDTQYF
>TRBJ2-6|NA|TRBV19|NA
TGTGCCAGTAGGAAGGCAGGGGTCCCCTCTGGGGCCAACGTCCTGACTTTC
CASRKAGVPSGANVLTF
>TRBJ1-1|NA|TRBV6-5|NA
TGTGCCAGCAGTTACAACACAGTAGGCACTGAAGCTTTCTTT
CASSYNTVGTEAFF
>TRBJ2-2|TRBD2|TRBV28|NA
TGTGCCAGCAGCCCCGTCCGGGGGGGCGGAATCACCCCCGGGGAGCTGTTTTTT
CASSPVRGGGITPGELFF
>TRBJ1-3|NA|TRBV2|NA
TGTGCCAGCACCGGGGGACTGAACTCTGGAAACACCATATATTTT
CASTGGLNSGNTIYF
>TRBJ1-6|TRBD1|TRBV9|NA
TGTGCCAGCAGCGTTGGCGGGACAGGGGATAATTCACCCCTCCACTTT
CASSVGGTGDNSPLHF
>TRBJ1-1|NA|TRBV5-1|NA
TGCGCCAGCAGCTCCTGGGGGGGGGTAGGGACTGAAGCTTTCTTT
CASSSWGGVGTEAFF
>TRBJ2-1|NA|TRBV7-9|NA
TGTGCCAGCAGCTTAGTTGTATCGGGTGAGCAGTTCTTC
CASSLVVSGEQFF
>TRBJ2-7|NA|TRBV11-2|NA
TGTGCCAGCAGCTTACACCGGTCCTACGAGCAGTACTTC
CASSLHRSYEQYF
>TRBJ1-1|TRBD1|TRBV7-6|once
TGTGCCAGCAGCGAGAAGACAGGGATGAACACTGAAGCTTTCTTT
CASSEKTGMNTEAFF
>TRBJ1-4|NA|TRBV29-1|once
TGCAGCGTTGAAATGAGTTTGAAACTGTTTTTT
CSVEMSLKLFF
>TRBJ2-7|NA|TRBV18|NA
TGTGCCAGCTCACCTGGACTTCCTCAGGAGCAGTACTTC
CASSPGLPQEQYF
>TRBJ2-5|NA|TRBV7-2|NA
TGTGCCAGCAGCAAACCCCCCCTCGGGGAGACCCAGTACTTC
CASSKPPLGETQYF
>TRBJ2-3|NA|TRBV6-4|once
TGTGCCAGCAGCCCCGAGATAGCGGGCACAGATACGCAGTATTTT
CASSPEIAGTDTQYF
>TRBJ1-6|NA|TRBV27|few
TGTGCCAGCAGTCCACAGGGAGCCAATTCACCCCTCCACTTT
CASSPQGANSPLHF
>TRBJ1-5|NA|TRBV4-1|NA
TGCGCCAGCAGCCAAGATCGGAATCAGCCCCAGCATTTT
CASSQDRNQPQHF
>TRBJ1-6|NA|TRBV6-1|NA
TGTGCCAGCAGTGAAGCGTCGGGTAGCTATAATTCACCCCTCCACTTT
CASSEASGSYNSPLHF
>TRBJ2-7|TRBD1|TRBV18|NA
TGTGCCAGCTCACCAAACAGGGGCGACGAGCAGTACTTC
CASSPNRGDEQYF
>TRBJ1-1|TRBD1|TRBV19|NA
TGTGCCAGTAGTTCGGGACAGGGGATATCGAACACTGAAGCTTTCTTT
CASSSGQGISNTEAFF
>TRBJ2-3|TRBD2|TRBV11-3|NA
TGTGCCAGCAGCTTAGAGTCCAGCGGGGGCACAGATACGCAGTATTTT
CASSLESSGGTDTQYF
>TRBJ1-1|NA|TRBV29-1|NA
TGCAGCGGGCGTAAGGGGGGGCGCGTGAACACTGAAGCTTTCTTT
CSGRKGGRVNTEAFF
>TRBJ2-2|TRBD1|TRBV10-3|NA
TGTGCCATCAGGCCCGAGGGGGCTGGGGAGCTGTTTTTT
CAIRPEGAGELFF
>TRBJ1-1|NA|TRBV28|NA
TGTGCCAGCAGGGGAGAGGTTGAAGCTTTCTTT
CASRGEVEAFF
>TRBJ1-5|TRBD1|TRBV7-6|NA
TGTGCCAGCAGCTTTCCCCCCGCCGGACAGGTCTATAGCAATCAGCCCCAGCATTTT
CASSFPPAGQVYSNQPQHF
>TRBJ1-6|TRBD1|TRBV11-1|NA
TGTGCCAGCAGCTTTAGGGGGCTCTCCTCACCCCTCCACTTT
CASSFRGLSSPLHF
>TRBJ2-5|TRBD1|TRBV7-9|NA
TGTGCCAGCAGTTATACGACAGGGAGTGAGGAGACCCAGTACTTC
CASSYTTGSEETQYF